This T cell receptor (beta chain) emerged from a study of blood T cell repertoires in COVID-19. Libraries were prepared by immunoSEQ multiplex PCR; TCRdb keeps only in-frame clonotypes and omits some of them. The repertoire includes tens of thousands of clones, around nine tenths of them detected once, and roughly 13% sits in the top ten. The V gene end was trimmed by 4 bases and the J gene end by 5 bases; junction bases not matched to a gene: 6. The length of the CDR3 is 14 residues. CDR1 and CDR2 (germline): LGHDT, YNNKEL (reference sequence). The chain couples TRBV3-1 (or the pseudogene TRBV3-2) to TRBJ1-1; 8 bases match TRBD1. This clonotype originated in a human donor in a cohort sampled during active COVID-19. The donor label of this sample is uncertain. Material for sequencing was peripheral blood. The CDR3 nucleotides read TGTGCCAGCAGCCTAGGACAGGGTCAAACTGAAGCTTTCTTT. Protein: CASSLGQGQTEAFF.